This T cell receptor beta chain was captured by sequencing in a study of blood T cell repertoires in COVID-19. About the study: Spain, Italy and the United States supplied samples that represented acute and convalescent COVID-19. Sample material is recorded as cDNA or gDNA derived from T cells, B-cell-depleted T cells, or PBMCs.

Authors' data handling: Nucleated cell number was recorded as an estimate derived from reference gene primer amplification. Sequencing used immunoSEQ multiplex PCR; TCRdb keeps in-frame clones, though not all of them. V and J calls plus clone size are reproduced from that table; the DNA served to infer D and trimming. In the table there are 95,000 to 150,000 clones, just under 80% of which are singletons. The V end lost 7 bases, the J end lost 14 bases, and 21 bases lay between the germline ends. CDR3 length equals 13 residues. From germline, CDR1 is MNHEY and CDR2 SVGAGI. J is TRBJ2-1 and V is TRBV6-5; possible D gene TRBD2, 6 bases. This receptor was obtained from a man aged 60 to 75 with active or convalescent COVID-19. Sequencing was carried out using peripheral blood. The CDR3 DNA sequence: TGTGCCAGCACCGGAAATTCTAGGGGAGGAAAGTTCTTC. This codes for CASTGNSRGGKFF.